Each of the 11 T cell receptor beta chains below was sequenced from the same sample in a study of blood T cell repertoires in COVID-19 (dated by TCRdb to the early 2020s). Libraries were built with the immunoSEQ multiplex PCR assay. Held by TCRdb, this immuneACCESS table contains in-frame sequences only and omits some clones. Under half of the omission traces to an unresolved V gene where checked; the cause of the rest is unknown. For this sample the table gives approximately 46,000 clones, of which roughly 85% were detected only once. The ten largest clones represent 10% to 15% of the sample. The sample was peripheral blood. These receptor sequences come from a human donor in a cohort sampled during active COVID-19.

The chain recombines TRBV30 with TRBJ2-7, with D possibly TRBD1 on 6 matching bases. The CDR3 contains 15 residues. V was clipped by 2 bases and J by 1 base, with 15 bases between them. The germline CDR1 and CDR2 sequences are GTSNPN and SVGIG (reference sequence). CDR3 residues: CAWSLGAGASYEQYF. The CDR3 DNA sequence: TGTGCCTGGAGTTTAGGGGCAGGGGCGTCCTACGAGCAGTACTTC.

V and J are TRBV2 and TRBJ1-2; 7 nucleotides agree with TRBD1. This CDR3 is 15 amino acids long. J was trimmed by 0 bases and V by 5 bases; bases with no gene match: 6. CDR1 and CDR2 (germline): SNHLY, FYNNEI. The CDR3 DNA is TGTGCCAGCAGTTTGGGGGACAGAGCTAACTATGGCTACACCTTC. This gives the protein CASSLGDRANYGYTF.

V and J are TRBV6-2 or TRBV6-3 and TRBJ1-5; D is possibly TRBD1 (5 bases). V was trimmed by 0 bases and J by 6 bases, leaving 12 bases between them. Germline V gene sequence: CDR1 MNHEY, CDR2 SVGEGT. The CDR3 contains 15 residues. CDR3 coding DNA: TGTGCCAGCAGTTACTCGAACCAGGGCGCTCAGCCCCAGCATTTT. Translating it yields CASSYSNQGAQPQHF.

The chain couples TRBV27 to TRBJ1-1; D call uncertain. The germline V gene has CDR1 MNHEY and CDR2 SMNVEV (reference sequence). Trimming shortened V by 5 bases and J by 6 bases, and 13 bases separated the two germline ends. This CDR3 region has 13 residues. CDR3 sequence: CASSVGLRSEAFF. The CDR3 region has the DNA TGTGCCAGCAGTGTTGGACTCAGGTCTGAAGCTTTCTTT.

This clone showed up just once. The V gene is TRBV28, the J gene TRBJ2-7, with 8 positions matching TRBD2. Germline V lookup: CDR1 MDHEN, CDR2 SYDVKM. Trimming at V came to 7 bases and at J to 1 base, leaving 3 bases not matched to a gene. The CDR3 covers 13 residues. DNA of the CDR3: TGTGCCAGCACCGGGGGGGGTTCCTACGAGCAGTACTTC. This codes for CASTGGGSYEQYF.

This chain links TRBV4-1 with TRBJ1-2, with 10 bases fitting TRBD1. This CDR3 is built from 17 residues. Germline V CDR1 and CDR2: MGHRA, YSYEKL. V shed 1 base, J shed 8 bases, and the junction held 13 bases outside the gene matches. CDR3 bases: TGCGCCAGCAGCCAAGTTGTAGGTAAAGGGACAGGGGCGGGCTACACCTTC. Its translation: CASSQVVGKGTGAGYTF.

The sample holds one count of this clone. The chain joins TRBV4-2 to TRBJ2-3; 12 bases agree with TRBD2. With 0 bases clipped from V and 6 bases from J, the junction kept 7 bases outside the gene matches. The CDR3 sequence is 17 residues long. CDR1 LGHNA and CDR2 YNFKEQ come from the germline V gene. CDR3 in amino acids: CASSQETLAGGRDTQYF. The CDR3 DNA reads TGTGCCAGCAGCCAAGAGACCCTAGCGGGGGGGCGGGATACGCAGTATTTT.

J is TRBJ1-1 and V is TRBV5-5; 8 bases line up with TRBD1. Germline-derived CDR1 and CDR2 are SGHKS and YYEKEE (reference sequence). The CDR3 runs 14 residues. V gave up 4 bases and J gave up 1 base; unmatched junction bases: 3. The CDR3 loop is CASSPGTGNTEAFF. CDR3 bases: TGTGCCAGCAGCCCTGGGACAGGGAACACTGAAGCTTTCTTT.

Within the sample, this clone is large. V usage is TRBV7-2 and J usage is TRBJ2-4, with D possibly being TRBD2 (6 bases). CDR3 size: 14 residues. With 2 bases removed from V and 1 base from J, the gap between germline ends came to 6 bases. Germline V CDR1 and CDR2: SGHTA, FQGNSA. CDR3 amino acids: CASSLRGAKNIQYF. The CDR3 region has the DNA TGTGCCAGCAGCTTACGGGGGGCCAAAAACATTCAGTACTTC.

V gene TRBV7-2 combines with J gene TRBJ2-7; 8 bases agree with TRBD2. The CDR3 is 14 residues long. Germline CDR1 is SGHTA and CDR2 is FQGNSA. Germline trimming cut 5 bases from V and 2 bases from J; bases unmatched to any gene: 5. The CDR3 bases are TGTGCCAGCAGCCTTAGCGGGGCAGCCTACGAGCAGTACTTC. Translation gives CASSLSGAAYEQYF.

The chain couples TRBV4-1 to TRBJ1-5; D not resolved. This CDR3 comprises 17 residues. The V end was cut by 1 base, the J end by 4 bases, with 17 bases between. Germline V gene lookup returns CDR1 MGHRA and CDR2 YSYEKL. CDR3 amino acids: CASSQGLGRQQNQPQHF. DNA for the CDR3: TGCGCCAGCAGCCAAGGTCTAGGGAGGCAACAAAATCAGCCCCAGCATTTT.